This record looks at one T cell receptor (beta chain) sequence and its context. Clones were sequenced by immunoSEQ multiplex PCR, and TCRdb holds only the in-frame ones, with some missing. This sample has about 190,000 clones, with approximately 90% found just once. This specimen comes from a study of blood T cell repertoires in COVID-19. The sequence was obtained from a middle-aged woman who had recovered from COVID-19. The sequencing sample was made of peripheral blood.

The CDR3 DNA reads as TGTGCCAGCAGCCCCGGGGAGGGGTCCGATGAAAAACTGTTTTTT. Its translation: CASSPGEGSDEKLFF. This rearrangement joins TRBV4-2 to TRBJ1-4; possibly TRBD1 for D (5 bases). CDR1 is LGHNA, CDR2 YNFKEQ, per germline. Trimming removed 4 bases from V and 6 bases from J, with 15 bases in between. The CDR3 runs to 15 residues.